Presented here are 21 T cell receptor beta chains from one specimen sequenced in a study of blood T cells in healthy people across ages. The authors ran a second PCR of 7 to 11 cycles using a sample-barcoded 5' primer and a J-beta primer mix. TCRdb reprocessed the 5' RACE reads with MiXCR, giving one entry per CDR3 protein. The repertoire holds around 800,000 distinct CDR3 sequences, with about 42% as singletons. Sequencing was performed on blood. All receptors come from an elderly man in good health.

This clonotype was counted at least ten times. V usage is TRBV5-5 and J usage is TRBJ2-2; D is unclear. The CDR3 is made up of 14 amino acids. V lost 3 bases, J lost 1 base, and 7 bases lay in between. The germline V gene has CDR1 SGHKS and CDR2 YYEKEE (reference sequence). In DNA form, the CDR3 reads TGTGCCAGCAGCTGGAGACAGAACACCGGGGAGCTGTTTTTT. As protein: CASSWRQNTGELFF.

The J gene is TRBJ2-4, the V gene TRBV7-9; the match to TRBD2 covers 11 bases. The V and J ends lost 2 bases and 13 bases, in that order; junction bases with no gene match: 16. Germline CDR1 SEHNR, CDR2 FQNEAQ (reference sequence). The CDR3 has 17 residues. The CDR3 DNA follows: TGTGCCAGCAGCTTAACTAGCGGGAGATCGAAGGACAATGAGCAGTACTTC. This codes for CASSLTSGRSKDNEQYF.

V is TRBV29-1 and J is TRBJ2-1, with D tentatively TRBD1 (5 bases). Looked up from germline, CDR1 is SQVTM and CDR2 is ANQGSEA. This CDR3 contains 14 residues. With 6 bases removed from V and 4 bases from J, the gap between germline ends came to 16 bases. CDR3 residues: CSVLGVGPYNEQFF. CDR3 nucleotide sequence: TGCAGCGTGCTAGGGGTGGGGCCTTACAATGAGCAGTTCTTC.

This clonotype was picked up a small number of times. This chain links TRBV12-3 or TRBV12-4 with TRBJ1-1; D gene ambiguous. Trimming stripped 3 bases from V and 7 bases from J, with 9 bases between. CDR3 length: 12 amino acids. In DNA form, the CDR3 reads TGTGCCAGCAGTTTCCAGCAGCTTGAAGCTTTCTTT. Protein product: CASSFQQLEAFF.

With regard to this clonotype: Germline is not matched at one junction end, which may reflect a read error. This CDR3 reads CASSQIPDSLLHF. The CDR3, as DNA: TGTGCCAGCAGCCAGATTCCGGATTCACTCCTCCACTTT. V gene TRBV7-3 combines with J gene TRBJ1-6, with D uncertain. Germline CDR1 and CDR2: SGHTA and FQGTGA. The CDR3 sequence is 13 residues long.

In this sample, this clonotype turned up a few times. The chain carries TRBV9 and TRBJ2-1; 7 nucleotides agree with TRBD2. Germline CDR1 and CDR2: SGDLS and YYNGEE. CDR3 length: 15 amino acids. Trimming cost V 4 bases and J 4 bases; bases outside gene matches: 8. In DNA, the CDR3 is TGTGCCAGCAGCAGTTTTGCGGGAGCTTACAATGAGCAGTTCTTC. Residues: CASSSFAGAYNEQFF. The full variable domain, with the rest looked up from reference TRBV9 and TRBJ2-1, is DSGVTQTPKHLITATGQRVTLRCSPRSGDLSVYWYQQSLDQGLQFLIQYYNGEERAKGNILERFSAQQFPDLHSELNLSSLELGDSALYFCASSSFAGAYNEQFFGPGTRLTVL.

A remark on this clonotype: The junction shows a germline mismatch at one end, possibly a read error. This chain connects TRBV28 to TRBJ2-1; unclear D gene. The tail of the sequence fits TRBJ2-7 better, so the J call may be wrong. The CDR3 loop spans 13 amino acids. Per germline, CDR1 MDHEN and CDR2 SYDVKM. The CDR3 loop reads CASSPLGYNEQYF. CDR3 sequence (DNA): TGTGCGAGCAGCCCTCTGGGATACAATGAGCAGTACTTC.

In its sample, this clonotype was seen many times. This chain uses TRBV7-9 with TRBJ1-6; 7 positions agree with TRBD1. J gave up 7 bases and V 1 base, and 4 bases lay outside the gene matches. CDR1 and CDR2 (germline): SEHNR, FQNEAQ (reference sequence). This CDR3 has 15 residues. CDR3 region: CASSLGGQLNSPLHF. CDR3 sequence (DNA): TGTGCCAGCAGCTTAGGGGGACAGTTGAATTCACCCCTCCACTTT. Full variable domain (missing parts from reference TRBV7-9 and TRBJ1-6): DTGVSQNPRHKITKRGQNVTFRCDPISEHNRLYWYRQTLGQGPEFLTYFQNEAQLEKSRLLSDRFSAERPKGSFSTLEIQRTEQGDSAMYLCASSLGGQLNSPLHFGNGTRLTVT.

The V call is TRBV20-1, the J call TRBJ1-2; D might be TRBD1 (5 bases). Germline lookup yields CDR1 DFQATT and CDR2 SNEGSKA (reference sequence). V was cut by 1 base and J by 8 bases, with 14 bases left in between. The CDR3 loop spans 13 amino acids. The CDR3 DNA reads as TGCAGTGCTAGAGCGCAAGGGGCTGGAGGCTACACCTTC. The encoded protein is CSARAQGAGGYTF.

V gene TRBV9 combines with J gene TRBJ2-1; TRBD2 might be the D (6 bases). Trimming took off 3 bases at V and 0 bases at J, with 16 bases between the two ends. This CDR3 comprises 17 residues. Germline lookup yields CDR1 SGDLS and CDR2 YYNGEE. The CDR3 DNA sequence: TGTGCCAGCAGCGAGGACCACGCGGGGCCCTCCTACAATGAGCAGTTCTTC. Translating it yields CASSEDHAGPSYNEQFF.

This clonotype was observed at least ten times. This chain uses TRBV12-3 or TRBV12-4 with TRBJ2-1, with 16 bases matching TRBD2. Losses at the gene ends were 0 bases for V and 6 bases for J; bases not matched to a gene: 2. The CDR3 extends over 17 amino acids. For the CDR3, the DNA is TGTGCCAGCAGTTTAGCCGGGACTAGCGGGAGGGGCAATGAGCAGTTCTTC. Translating gives CASSLAGTSGRGNEQFF.

Notes on this clonotype: At one end, the junction sequence differs from germline, possibly due to a read error. This chain links TRBV4-3 with TRBJ2-4; 9 bases fit TRBD1. This CDR3 is 15 amino acids long. The germline gives CDR1 LGHNA, CDR2 YSLEER. Here the CDR3 DNA reads TGCGCCAGCAGACAAGGGGACAGGGATAAAAACATTCAGTACTTC. Amino acids: CASRQGDRDKNIQYF.

The V call is TRBV24-1, the J call TRBJ2-1; D remains unclear. CDR1 KGHDR and CDR2 SFDVKD come from the germline V gene. The ends were cut back, 0 bases at V and 6 bases at J, with 5 bases in the middle. CDR3 length: 13 amino acids. CDR3 in amino acids: CATSDLRSNEQFF. Here the CDR3 DNA reads TGTGCCACCAGTGATTTGCGGTCCAATGAGCAGTTCTTC.

This clonotype was seen a few times. CDR3 protein: CSARAGLAGGPFDEQYF. DNA for the CDR3: TGCAGTGCTAGAGCAGGACTAGCGGGAGGGCCTTTCGACGAGCAGTACTTC. The chain recombines TRBV20-1 with TRBJ2-7, with 15 bases aligning to TRBD2. From germline, CDR1 is DFQATT and CDR2 SNEGSKA (reference sequence). The CDR3 totals 17 residues. J gave up 5 bases and V 1 base, and 9 bases lay outside the gene matches.

This chain uses TRBV6-2 or TRBV6-3 with TRBJ1-2; D not certain. V shed 6 bases and J shed 7 bases, with 15 bases lying between them. The V gene's germline CDR1 is MNHEY and CDR2 SVGEGT. This CDR3 spans 13 amino acids. The CDR3 region has the DNA TGTGCCAGCAGGCCCACGGTTGATCGTGGCTACACCTTC. As protein: CASRPTVDRGYTF.

As to this clonotype: Germline and junction disagree at one end, which may indicate a read error. This sequence joins TRBV5-1 and TRBJ2-7; the D is unclear. The better agreement between TRBJ2-5 and the DNA end casts doubt on the J call. This CDR3 comprises 15 residues. Germline CDR1 SGHRS, CDR2 YFSETQ. The chain's CDR3 is CTSSLEGRNQETQYF. CDR3 sequence (DNA): TGTACCAGCAGCTTGGAAGGGCGAAACCAAGAGACCCAGTACTTC.

The chain combines TRBV7-9 with TRBJ2-7; D ambiguous. CDR1 SEHNR and CDR2 FQNEAQ come from the germline V gene (reference sequence). Trimming removed 3 bases from V and 1 base from J, with 10 bases in between. The CDR3 sequence is 14 residues long. Written as DNA, the CDR3 is TGTGCCAGCAGCTTGGCTGAGGTATCCTACGAGCAGTACTTC. Its protein is CASSLAEVSYEQYF.

This chain joins TRBV20-1 and TRBJ2-7, with D perhaps TRBD2 (6 bases). Trimming left V 4 bases short and J 3 bases short, with 13 bases between. Germline values: CDR1 DFQATT, CDR2 SNEGSKA (reference sequence). The CDR3 runs 13 residues. CDR3 sequence: CSATTGLHYEQYF. The CDR3 nucleotides read TGCAGTGCTACGACGGGACTCCACTACGAGCAGTACTTC.

This clonotype was counted ten times or more. The CDR3: CASSTGRTHSYEQYF. DNA for the CDR3: TGTGCCAGCAGCACGGGACGGACACACTCCTACGAGCAGTACTTC. V is TRBV14 and J is TRBJ2-7; possibly TRBD1 or TRBD2 for D (5 bases each). This CDR3 comprises 15 residues. V was shortened by 5 bases and J by 0 bases, with 14 bases between the two germline ends. The germline CDR1 and CDR2 sequences are SGHDN and FVKESK.

This clonotype was seen repeatedly, ten times or more. This chain uses TRBV12-3 or TRBV12-4 with TRBJ1-1; D is perhaps TRBD1 (6 bases). The CDR3 is made up of 14 amino acids. Deletions cut 4 bases from V and 0 bases from J, with 9 bases between. The CDR3 reads CASSSTGLNTEAFF. CDR3 nucleotide sequence: TGTGCCAGCAGTTCGACAGGACTGAACACTGAAGCTTTCTTT.

This chain joins TRBV27 and TRBJ1-1; D is undetermined. Germline V lookup: CDR1 MNHEY, CDR2 SMNVEV (reference sequence). Trimming took 6 bases from V and 3 from J, leaving 14 bases between them. This CDR3 has 14 residues. CDR3 region: CASRLSFRDTEAFF. The CDR3 bases are TGTGCCAGCAGATTGTCCTTTCGGGACACTGAAGCTTTCTTT.